The rows below give T cell receptor beta chains drawn from one sample of a study. TCRdb reprocessed the RT-PCR reads with MiXCR, giving one entry per CDR3 protein. The repertoire holds hundreds of thousands of distinct CDR3 sequences, with 14% as singletons. The sample was memory CD4+ T cells from blood. These receptor sequences come from a female donor in good health, serving as a healthy control. Each CDR3 is given with its conserved first and last residue. D genes are given only for firm matches. Only part of the rows carry a size: once, few, many, or a class if the clone is expanded.

d_call j_call clone_size v_call cdr3_nt cdr3_aa
NA TRBJ2-1 NA TRBV29-1 TGCAGCGTTGAAATTAGGCCCGCAAGCGGGTTTTACAATGAGCAGTTCTTC CSVEIRPASGFYNEQFF
TRBD1 TRBJ1-6 NA TRBV20-1 TGCAGTGCTAGACCCCGGGACAGGCGCGATTCACCCCTCCACTTT CSARPRDRRDSPLHF
NA TRBJ2-1 NA TRBV12-3/TRBV12-4 TGTGCCAGCAGCCTCGAGTCGGGACCCTACAATGAGCAGTTCTTC CASSLESGPYNEQFF
TRBD1 TRBJ2-2 NA TRBV20-1 TGCAGTGCTAGACGGGGACAGGGTGGCACCGGGGAGCTGTTTTTT CSARRGQGGTGELFF
TRBD1 TRBJ2-5 NA TRBV5-1 TGCGCCAGCAGCATGGGACAGGGAGGAGGAGAGACCCAGTACTTC CASSMGQGGGETQYF
TRBD2 TRBJ2-7 NA TRBV20-1 TGCAGTGCCGACGTCTCGGGGACTAGCGGGAGCTACGAGCAGTACTTC CSADVSGTSGSYEQYF
NA TRBJ1-2 NA TRBV20-1 TGCAGTGCTCGACGGGGTGGCTACACCTTC CSARRGGYTF
NA TRBJ2-2 NA TRBV4-2 TGTGCCAGCAGCGCGACGGGTTCGGGCACCGGGGAGCTGTTTTTT CASSATGSGTGELFF
TRBD2 TRBJ2-4 NA TRBV20-1 TGCAGTGCTAGCGGGAGGTTTAACATTCAGTACTTC CSASGRFNIQYF
TRBD2 TRBJ2-1 NA TRBV2 TGTGCCAGCAGCGAAACACGGACTAGCGGGAGAGGAAGTGAGCAGTTCTTC CASSETRTSGRGSEQFF
NA TRBJ1-4 NA TRBV5-1 TGCGCCAGCAGCTTGGCGGCAACTAATAAAAAACTGTTTTTT CASSLAATNKKLFF
TRBD1 TRBJ2-7 NA TRBV5-1 TGCGCCAGCAGCGCCCGGGACAGGGGGCCTGGGGAGCAGTACTTC CASSARDRGPGEQYF
NA TRBJ2-4 NA TRBV7-2 TGTGCCAGCAGCTTCACTTCGCCAATATTCGGGGATAAAGCCAAAAACATTCAGTACTTC CASSFTSPIFGDKAKNIQYF
NA TRBJ2-7 NA TRBV7-3 TGTGCCAGCAGCTTAAGTCTCGGCGGCTCCTACGAGCAGTACTTC CASSLSLGGSYEQYF
TRBD1 TRBJ1-1 few TRBV20-1 TGCAGTGCTGCCACAGGGGGGAACACTGAAGCTTTCTTT CSAATGGNTEAFF
NA TRBJ1-5 many TRBV20-1 TGCAGTGCACTGGGGGATATGGGATATCAGCCCCAGCATTTT CSALGDMGYQPQHF
TRBD1 TRBJ1-6 NA TRBV20-1 TGCAGTGCTAGAGACGCCGGGACAGGGGTAAACTCCTATAATTCACCCCTCCACTTT CSARDAGTGVNSYNSPLHF
NA TRBJ2-2 few TRBV7-9 TGTGCCAGCAGCTCCCACGTTTCGGGACTCGATGGGGAGCTGTTTTTT CASSSHVSGLDGELFF
NA TRBJ1-1 NA TRBV20-1 TGCAGTGCTACTATCGTAGGGGATGAGACTGAAGCTTTCTTT CSATIVGDETEAFF
TRBD2 TRBJ2-7 NA TRBV6-5 TGTGCCAGCAGTTACCGATTACTAGCGGGAGGGACCTCCTACGAGCAGTACTTC CASSYRLLAGGTSYEQYF
NA TRBJ2-7 many TRBV7-8 TGTGCCAGCAGCTTTGGGATCTCGAGAGGCACCTACGAGCAGTACTTC CASSFGISRGTYEQYF
TRBD1 TRBJ1-2 NA TRBV10-3 TGTGCCATCAGTTTGACAGGGACTAACTATGGCTACACCTTC CAISLTGTNYGYTF
NA TRBJ2-1 many TRBV5-1 TGCGCCAGCAGGCTGGCGGATGAGCAGTTCTTC CASRLADEQFF
NA TRBJ2-7 few TRBV12-3/TRBV12-4 TGTGCCAGCTGCGAACGATACGAGCAGTACTTC CASCERYEQYF
NA TRBJ1-6 many TRBV12-3/TRBV12-4 TGTGCCAGCCAGAGCAACTCGGTTTCACCCCTCCACTTT CASQSNSVSPLHF
NA TRBJ2-3 NA TRBV20-1 TGCAGTGAGTCCTCTAAAACTAGCACAGATACGCAGTATTTT CSESSKTSTDTQYF
NA TRBJ2-1 few TRBV7-2 TGTGCCAGCAGCTTACGCGAAGGGTACAATGAGCAGTTCTTC CASSLREGYNEQFF
NA TRBJ1-4 NA TRBV15 TGTGCCACCAGCAGAGAGGGCCTTAAGTTAGGGGAAAAACTGTTTTTT CATSREGLKLGEKLFF
NA TRBJ2-3 NA TRBV5-1 TGCGCCAGCAGCTTGGCCCCCGGGCAGGGTACGAACACAGATACGCAGTATTTT CASSLAPGQGTNTDTQYF
NA TRBJ2-2 many TRBV12-3/TRBV12-4 TGTGCCAGCAGACAGGACCCCACCGGGGAGCTGTTTTTT CASRQDPTGELFF
TRBD2 TRBJ2-1 few TRBV6-1 TGTGCCAGCAGGCGACTAGCGGGAGGCTACAATGAGCAGTTCTTC CASRRLAGGYNEQFF
TRBD1 TRBJ2-7 many TRBV18 TGTGCCAGCTCACCACCGACAGGGACCTACGAGCAGTACTTC CASSPPTGTYEQYF
NA TRBJ2-1 many TRBV6-2/TRBV6-3 TGTGCCAGCAGTCCCCTCGAGCGGCACTCCTACAATGAGCAGTTCTTC CASSPLERHSYNEQFF
NA TRBJ1-3 NA TRBV7-2 TGTGCCAGCAGCTTAGATGGGCGGGGGGCAAGTGGAAACACCATATATTTT CASSLDGRGASGNTIYF
NA TRBJ1-1 many TRBV7-3 TGTGCCAGCAGCTTAAATGGACGGAACACTGAAGCTTTCTTT CASSLNGRNTEAFF
TRBD2 TRBJ2-1 NA TRBV5-6 TGTGCCAGTAGGGACTACCTGGCCTACAATGAGCAGTTCTTC CASRDYLAYNEQFF
TRBD2 TRBJ2-1 few TRBV9 TGTGCCAGCAGCCCGAGGCCCGGGACTAGCGGGATTAATGAGCAGTTCTTC CASSPRPGTSGINEQFF
TRBD1 TRBJ1-3 NA TRBV4-3 TGCGCCAGCAGCCAAGAGGGACAGGGTCACCCTGGAAACACCATATATTTT CASSQEGQGHPGNTIYF
NA TRBJ2-3 NA TRBV6-2/TRBV6-3 TGTGCCAGCAGTCAGGGGATTACGGCAGATACGCAGTATTTT CASSQGITADTQYF
TRBD1 TRBJ2-3 NA TRBV15 TGTGCCACTACTCCCGGGACAGCTAGCACAGATACGCAGTATTTT CATTPGTASTDTQYF
NA TRBJ1-1 NA TRBV18 TGTGCCAGCTCACAAGCGTTAACACGGGGGAACACTGAAGCTTTCTTT CASSQALTRGNTEAFF
NA TRBJ2-1 NA TRBV28 TGTGCCAGCAGGGGGGGGGCTAGCGAGGGGCACAATGAGCAGTTCTTC CASRGGASEGHNEQFF
TRBD1 TRBJ1-3 NA TRBV5-8 TGTGCCAGCAGCACGGGACAGACCCTAAGCTCTGGAAACACCATATATTTT CASSTGQTLSSGNTIYF
NA TRBJ1-3 few TRBV30 TGTGCCTGGAGCGTAGGGGGGTTCGGCACCATATATTTT CAWSVGGFGTIYF
TRBD1 TRBJ2-1 NA TRBV25-1 TGTGCCAGTCAGACAGGGCTCAATGAGCAGTTCTTC CASQTGLNEQFF
NA TRBJ1-2 NA TRBV30 TGTGCCCGCGAAGCGGGCACTGGCTACACCTTC CAREAGTGYTF
TRBD1 TRBJ1-2 NA TRBV5-6 TGTGCCAGCAGCGCTGGACAGGGGGATTTTCTCATCTATGGCTACACCTTC CASSAGQGDFLIYGYTF
NA TRBJ1-5 few TRBV20-1 TGCAGTGCTAAGCCAGGTGGTAGGCCCCAGCATTTT CSAKPGGRPQHF
TRBD2 TRBJ2-1 NA TRBV10-3 TGTGCCATCAGTGATGGGGAGGGTGAGCAGTTCTTC CAISDGEGEQFF
NA TRBJ1-2 NA TRBV21-1 TGTGCCAGCAGCAATAGGGGGGGAAACTATGGCTACACCTTC CASSNRGGNYGYTF
NA TRBJ1-1 NA TRBV7-2 TGTGCCAGCAGCTACTACATTGACACTGAAGCTTTCTTT CASSYYIDTEAFF
NA TRBJ2-4 many TRBV10-2 TGCGCCAGCAGTGAGCCCCGCTGGCAAGTTCAGTACTTC CASSEPRWQVQYF
NA TRBJ2-3 few TRBV6-2/TRBV6-3 TGTGCCAGCAGTTCCGGAGCCCATTCGGGAGTGCGCACAGATACGCAGTATTTT CASSSGAHSGVRTDTQYF